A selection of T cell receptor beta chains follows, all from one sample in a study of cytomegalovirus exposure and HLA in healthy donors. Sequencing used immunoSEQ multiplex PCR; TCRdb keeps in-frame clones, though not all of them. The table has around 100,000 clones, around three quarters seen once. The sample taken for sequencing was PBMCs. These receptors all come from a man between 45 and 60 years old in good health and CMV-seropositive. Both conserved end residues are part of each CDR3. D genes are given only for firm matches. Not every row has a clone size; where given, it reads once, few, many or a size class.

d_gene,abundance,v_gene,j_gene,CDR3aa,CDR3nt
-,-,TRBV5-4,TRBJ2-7,CASSLKGTYEQYF,TGTGCCAGCAGCTTGAAGGGGACCTACGAGCAGTACTTC
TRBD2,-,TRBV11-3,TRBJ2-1,CASSLDSLAGNEQFF,TGTGCCAGCAGCTTAGATTCCCTAGCGGGCAATGAGCAGTTCTTC
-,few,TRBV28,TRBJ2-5,CASSPGFEGTQYF,TGTGCCAGCAGTCCAGGATTTGAGGGGACCCAGTACTTC
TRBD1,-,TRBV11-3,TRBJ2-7,CASSLTGQGSEQYF,TGTGCCAGCAGCCTTACCGGACAGGGGTCCGAGCAGTACTTC
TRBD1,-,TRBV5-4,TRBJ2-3,CASSLDRFTDTQYF,TGTGCCAGCAGCCTGGACAGGTTCACAGATACGCAGTATTTT
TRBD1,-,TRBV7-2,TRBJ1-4,CASSSARTGTEKLFF,TGTGCCAGCAGCTCAGCAAGGACAGGAACCGAAAAACTGTTTTTT
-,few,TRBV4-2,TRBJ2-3,CASSQEPYSLPNTDTQYF,TGTGCCAGCAGCCAAGAGCCCTATAGCCTCCCAAACACAGATACGCAGTATTTT
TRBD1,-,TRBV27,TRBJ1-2,CASSSLGQAFEVNGYTF,TGTGCCAGCAGTTCACTGGGACAGGCTTTCGAGGTAAATGGCTACACCTTC
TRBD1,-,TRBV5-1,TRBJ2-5,CASSLGQALGETQYF,TGCGCCAGCAGCCTCGGACAGGCCCTAGGAGAGACCCAGTACTTC
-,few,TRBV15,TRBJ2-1,CATSRDVYNEQFF,TGTGCCACCAGCAGAGACGTGTACAATGAGCAGTTCTTC
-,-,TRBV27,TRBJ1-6,CASSLEREGGNSPLHF,TGTGCCAGCAGTTTAGAAAGGGAGGGAGGAAATTCACCCCTCCACTTT
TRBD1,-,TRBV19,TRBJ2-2,CASRRGPAWELFF,TGTGCCAGTAGGAGGGGGCCCGCGTGGGAGCTGTTTTTT
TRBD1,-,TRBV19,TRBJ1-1,CASSPLDRGNTEAFF,TGTGCCAGTAGTCCCCTCGACAGGGGAAACACTGAAGCTTTTTTT
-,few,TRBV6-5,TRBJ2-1,CASNPSASYNEQFF,TGTGCCAGCAATCCTAGCGCCTCCTACAATGAGCAGTTCTTC
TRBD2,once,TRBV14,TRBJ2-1,CASSQRLAESSYNEQFF,TGTGCCAGCAGCCAACGTCTAGCGGAGAGCTCCTACAATGAGCAGTTCTTC
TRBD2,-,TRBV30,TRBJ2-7,CAWSDGGQREYHEQYF,TGTGCCTGGAGTGATGGGGGCCAGCGGGAGTATCACGAGCAGTACTTC
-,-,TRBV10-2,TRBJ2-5,CASSESTREGTQYF,TGCGCCAGCAGTGAGTCGACCAGGGAAGGGACCCAGTACTTC
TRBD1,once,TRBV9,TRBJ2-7,CASSAVGQGNEQYF,TGTGCCAGCAGCGCCGTGGGACAGGGGAACGAGCAGTACTTC
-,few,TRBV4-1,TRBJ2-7,CASSLRDNHYEQYF,TGCGCCAGCAGCCTCCGGGACAACCACTACGAGCAGTACTTC
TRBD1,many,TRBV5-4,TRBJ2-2,CASSLIGGGRPGELFF,TGTGCCAGCAGCTTGATAGGGGGCGGGCGTCCCGGGGAGCTGTTTTTT
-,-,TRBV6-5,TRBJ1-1,CASSSGKLGRVNEAFF,TGTGCCAGCAGTTCGGGGAAATTGGGGAGGGTTAACGAAGCTTTCTTT
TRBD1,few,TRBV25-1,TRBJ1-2,CASSRQGAVSYTF,TGTGCCAGCAGCAGACAGGGAGCTGTAAGCTACACCTTC
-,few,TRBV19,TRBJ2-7,CASSTSKGAYEQYF,TGTGCCAGTAGTACGTCGAAGGGGGCCTACGAGCAGTACTTC
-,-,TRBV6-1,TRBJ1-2,CASSPDSPGGYGYTF,TGTGCCAGCAGTCCGGACAGCCCCGGAGGTTATGGCTACACCTTC
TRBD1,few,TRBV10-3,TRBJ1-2,CAISEPRTGGYGYTF,TGTGCCATCAGTGAGCCGCGGACAGGGGGTTATGGCTACACCTTC
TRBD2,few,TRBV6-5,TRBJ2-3,CASSYVSSGVRGTQYF,TGTGCCAGCAGTTACGTTTCTAGCGGGGTACGAGGTACGCAGTATTTT
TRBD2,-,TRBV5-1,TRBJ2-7,CASSLAEASGQYEQYF,TGCGCCAGCAGCTTGGCAGAGGCTAGCGGCCAATACGAGCAGTACTTC
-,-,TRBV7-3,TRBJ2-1,CASSLSGLTGSEQFF,TGTGCCAGCAGCTTATCCGGACTCACGGGGAGTGAGCAGTTCTTC
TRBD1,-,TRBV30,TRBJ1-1,CAWSAYITGGTEAFF,TGTGCCTGGAGTGCATATATAACAGGGGGCACTGAAGCTTTCTTT
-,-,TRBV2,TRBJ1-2,CASSGRGGNYGYTF,TGTGCCAGCAGTGGACGGGGGGGAAACTATGGCTACACCTTC
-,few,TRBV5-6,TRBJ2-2,CASSFWRRDLGELFF,TGTGCCAGCAGCTTCTGGCGGCGGGACCTAGGGGAGCTGTTTTTT
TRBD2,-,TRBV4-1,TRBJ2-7,CASSQDRLAGPFSYEQYF,TGCGCCAGCAGCCAAGATCGACTAGCGGGCCCTTTCTCCTACGAGCAGTACTTC
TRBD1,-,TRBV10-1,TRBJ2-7,CASSDPGQGAYEQYF,TGCGCCAGCAGTGACCCCGGACAGGGGGCCTACGAGCAGTACTTC
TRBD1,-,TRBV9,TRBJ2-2,CASSPGQGRTGELFF,TGTGCCAGCAGCCCAGGACAGGGGAGAACCGGGGAGCTGTTTTTT
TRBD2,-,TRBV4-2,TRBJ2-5,CASSQEGGGGKEAQYF,TGTGCCAGCAGCCAAGAGGGAGGCGGGGGGAAAGAGGCCCAGTACTTC
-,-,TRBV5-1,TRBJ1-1,CASSLSRGDTEAFF,TGCGCCAGCAGCCTATCCAGGGGAGACACTGAAGCTTTCTTT
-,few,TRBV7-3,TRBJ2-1,CASSPDPKGEQFF,TGTGCCAGCAGCCCTGACCCGAAGGGGGAGCAGTTCTTC
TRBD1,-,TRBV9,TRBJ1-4,CASGGRTPGQGKLFF,TGTGCCAGCGGGGGGAGGACTCCGGGACAGGGAAAACTGTTTTTT
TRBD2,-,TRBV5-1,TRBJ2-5,CASSFGLADEETQYF,TGCGCCAGCAGCTTCGGACTAGCGGATGAAGAGACCCAGTACTTC
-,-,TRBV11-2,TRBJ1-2,CASSSVRGPNYGYTF,TGTGCCAGCAGCTCAGTCAGGGGACCCAACTATGGCTACACCTTC
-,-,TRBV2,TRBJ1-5,CASNELAGQPQHF,TGTGCCAGCAATGAATTAGCGGGTCAGCCCCAGCATTTT
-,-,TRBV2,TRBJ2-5,CANQRTFQETQYF,TGTGCCAATCAGCGGACTTTTCAAGAGACCCAGTACTTC
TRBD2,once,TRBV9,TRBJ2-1,CASSVGELAGNNEQFF,TGTGCCAGCAGCGTAGGGGAACTAGCGGGAAACAATGAGCAGTTCTTC
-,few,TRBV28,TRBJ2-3,CASIRDTSDTQYF,TGTGCCAGCATTCGGGACACATCAGATACGCAGTATTTT
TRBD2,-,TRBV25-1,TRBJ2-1,CASMPLSGSSYNEQFF,TGTGCCAGCATGCCCCTTAGCGGGAGCTCCTACAATGAGCAGTTCTTC
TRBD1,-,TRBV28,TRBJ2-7,CASSLVGQGNEQYF,TGTGCCAGCAGTTTAGTGGGACAGGGGAACGAGCAGTACTTC